The 13 T cell receptor beta chains reported below all come from one sample, sequenced in a study of OX40 agonist ivuxolimab in advanced cancers. TCRdb keeps only in-frame clones here, not all; method: immunoSEQ multiplex PCR. The sample contains under 85,000 clones, about 90% of which appear only once. The specimen comprised CD4+ or CD8+ T cells sorted from blood, sampled in a trial of the OX40 agonist ivuxolimab. Receptor source: an adult with an advanced solid tumor such as melanoma, head and neck, liver or kidney cancer.

The CDR3 is CASSTPDSLSYNEQFF. The CDR3 nucleotides are TGTGCCAGTAGTACTCCAGACAGTCTCTCCTACAATGAGCAGTTCTTC. V and J are TRBV19 and TRBJ2-1; TRBD1 is a possible D gene (5 bases). V lost 4 bases and J lost 0, with 13 bases in between. The CDR3 is made up of 16 amino acids. Germline V gene data show CDR1 as LNHDA and CDR2 as SQIVND (reference sequence).

This clone was picked up a small number of times. This chain connects TRBV7-2 to TRBJ2-7; no reliable D call. V was shortened by 4 bases and J by 1 base, with 8 bases between the two germline ends. The CDR3 sequence is 13 residues long. CDR1 is SGHTA and CDR2 is FQGNSA in the germline V gene. CDR3 in amino acids: CASSSRRSYEQYF. CDR3 in DNA: TGTGCCAGCAGCTCCCGACGATCCTACGAGCAGTACTTC.

The V call is TRBV30, the J call TRBJ2-2; D uncertain. The length of the CDR3 is 11 residues. V lost 4 bases to trimming and J lost 4 bases, with 4 bases between them. The germline V gene encodes CDR1 GTSNPN and CDR2 SVGIG (reference sequence). DNA of the CDR3: TGTGCCTGGATGGTCACCGGGGAGCTGTTTTTT. It translates to CAWMVTGELFF.

The CDR3 DNA is TGTGCCAGTAGTATAGATCTTAGGGGCAGAGAGAACACCGGGGAGCTGTTTTTT. It yields the protein CASSIDLRGRENTGELFF. The chain recombines TRBV19 with TRBJ2-2; maybe TRBD1 (5 bases). V lost 0 bases and J lost 1, with 15 bases in between. This CDR3 has 18 residues. Germline assignment: CDR1 LNHDA and CDR2 SQIVND (reference sequence).

The chain couples TRBV29-1 to TRBJ2-3; TRBD1 matches 8 bases. CDR3 length: 13 residues. Germline loops: CDR1 SQVTM, CDR2 ANQGSEA. The J segment lost 6 bases and the V segment lost 4 bases, leaving 6 bases of the junction unmatched. CDR3 region: CSVGDRPSDTQYF. The CDR3 DNA sequence: TGCAGCGTTGGGGACAGGCCTTCCGATACGCAGTATTTT.

The gene calls are TRBV5-5 and TRBJ1-1; 10 nucleotides line up with TRBD1. Germline V gene lookup returns CDR1 SGHKS and CDR2 YYEKEE (reference sequence). This CDR3 is built from 15 residues. V lost 3 bases, J lost 5 bases, and 7 bases stayed unmatched. For the CDR3, the DNA is TGTGCCAGCAGCTGGGGACAGGGGAGGAGGACTGAAGCTTTCTTT. Translated, it gives CASSWGQGRRTEAFF.

J is TRBJ2-7 and V is TRBV28, with D possibly matching TRBD1 (6 bases). Germline V lookup: CDR1 MDHEN, CDR2 SYDVKM. V dropped 2 bases and J dropped 3 bases, with 11 bases sitting between them. There are 14 residues in the CDR3. The CDR3: CASSLTGMLYEQYF. The CDR3 DNA sequence: TGTGCCAGCAGTTTAACAGGGATGCTCTACGAGCAGTACTTC.

The chain is built from TRBV7-9 and TRBJ1-4; no firm D call. The CDR3 contains 13 residues. Trimming shortened V by 4 bases and J by 8 bases, and 11 bases separated the two germline ends. The V gene's germline CDR1 is SEHNR and CDR2 FQNEAQ (reference sequence). The CDR3 DNA follows: TGTGCCAGCAGCTGGGATGCCCTAGAAAAACTGTTTTTT. As protein: CASSWDALEKLFF.

The J gene is TRBJ2-7, the V gene TRBV5-5; D tentatively fits TRBD1 or TRBD2 (5 bases each). Trimming left V 3 bases short and J 2 bases short, with 9 bases between. This CDR3 contains 13 residues. Looked up from germline, CDR1 is SGHKS and CDR2 is YYEKEE (reference sequence). The CDR3 loop is CASSWGPAYEQYF. CDR3 DNA: TGTGCCAGCAGCTGGGGACCTGCCTACGAGCAGTACTTC.

V usage is TRBV10-1 and J usage is TRBJ1-4; 8 bases line up with TRBD1. CDR1 is WNHNN and CDR2 is SYGVQD in the germline V gene (reference sequence). J lost 5 bases, V lost 6 bases, and 5 bases had no gene match. The CDR3 consists of 14 residues. Written as DNA, the CDR3 is TGCGCCAGCAGCCGGACAGGGAGAAATGAAAAACTGTTTTTT. Amino acids: CASSRTGRNEKLFF.

The V gene is TRBV10-3, the J gene TRBJ2-1; 7 nucleotides agree with TRBD1. With 5 bases clipped from V and 4 bases from J, the junction kept 8 bases outside the gene matches. The CDR3 is 15 residues long. Germline V gene data show CDR1 as ENHRY and CDR2 as SYGVKD. DNA of the CDR3: TGTGCCATCAGTCGGCAGACAGGGCAGTACAATGAGCAGTTCTTC. It specifies CAISRQTGQYNEQFF.

The chain combines TRBV27 with TRBJ2-6, with D perhaps assigned TRBD1 or TRBD2 (5 bases each). Germline loops: CDR1 MNHEY, CDR2 SMNVEV (reference sequence). V lost 6 bases to trimming and J lost 4 bases, with 13 bases between them. The CDR3 runs to 15 residues. The CDR3 loop is CASSLGGPGANVLTF. The DNA for the CDR3 is TGTGCCAGCAGCCTTGGGGGACCGGGGGCCAACGTCCTGACTTTC.

The genes are TRBV4-1 and TRBJ2-3; TRBD2 aligns across 10 bases. The CDR3 runs to 18 residues. The junction had 7 bases not matched to a gene; V was cut back by 1 base and J by 0 bases. Germline lookup yields CDR1 MGHRA and CDR2 YSYEKL. The CDR3 DNA is TGCGCCAGCAGCCAAGTCCAGCGGGGGGGAAAGAGCACAGATACGCAGTATTTT. It translates to CASSQVQRGGKSTDTQYF.